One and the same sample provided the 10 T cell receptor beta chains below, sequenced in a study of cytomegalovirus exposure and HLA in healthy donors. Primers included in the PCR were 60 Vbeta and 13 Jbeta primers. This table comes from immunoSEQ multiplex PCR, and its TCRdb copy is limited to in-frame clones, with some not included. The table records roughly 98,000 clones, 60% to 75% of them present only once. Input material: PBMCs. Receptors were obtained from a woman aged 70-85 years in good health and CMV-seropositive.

CDR3 in DNA: TGTGCCTGGTCGTGGAGGGGGGGCGCCCCCTACAATGAGCAGTTCTTC. It specifies CAWSWRGGAPYNEQFF. V and J are TRBV30 and TRBJ2-1; D is possibly TRBD2 (7 bases). Germline values: CDR1 GTSNPN, CDR2 SVGIG (reference sequence). This CDR3 is built from 16 residues. V lost 5 bases and J 2 bases, leaving 19 bases between the germline ends.

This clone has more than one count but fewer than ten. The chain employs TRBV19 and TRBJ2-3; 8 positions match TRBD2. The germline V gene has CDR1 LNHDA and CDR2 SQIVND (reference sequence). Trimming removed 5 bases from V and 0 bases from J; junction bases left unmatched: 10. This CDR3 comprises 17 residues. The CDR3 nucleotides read TGTGCCAGTAGTTCTCGCGGGGGGCCCCTTAGCACAGATACGCAGTATTTT. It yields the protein CASSSRGGPLSTDTQYF.

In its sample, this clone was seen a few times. This CDR3 is CASSLRGGHANTGELFF. The CDR3 DNA reads as TGTGCCAGCAGCCTGAGGGGGGGCCATGCGAACACCGGGGAGCTGTTTTTT. The V and J genes are TRBV7-2 and TRBJ2-2; TRBD2 is a possible D gene (7 bases). This CDR3 spans 17 amino acids. V lost 5 bases and J lost 0, with 16 bases in between. CDR1 is SGHTA, CDR2 FQGNSA, per germline.

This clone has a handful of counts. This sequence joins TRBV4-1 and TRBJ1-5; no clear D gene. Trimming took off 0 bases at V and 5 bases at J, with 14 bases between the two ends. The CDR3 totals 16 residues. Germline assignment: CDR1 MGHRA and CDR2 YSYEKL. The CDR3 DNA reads TGCGCCAGCAGCCAAGATAGAGGGTATGAGGATCAGCCCCAGCATTTT. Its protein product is CASSQDRGYEDQPQHF.

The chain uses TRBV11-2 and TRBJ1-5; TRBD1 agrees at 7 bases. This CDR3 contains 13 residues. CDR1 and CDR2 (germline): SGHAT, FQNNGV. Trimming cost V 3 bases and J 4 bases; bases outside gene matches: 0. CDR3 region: CASSLTGNQPQHF. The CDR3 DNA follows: TGTGCCAGCAGCTTGACAGGGAATCAGCCCCAGCATTTT.

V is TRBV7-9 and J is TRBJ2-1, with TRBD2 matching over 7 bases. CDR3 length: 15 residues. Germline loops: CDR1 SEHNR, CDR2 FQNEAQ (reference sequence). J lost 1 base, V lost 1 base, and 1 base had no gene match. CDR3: CASSLGGGSYNEQFF. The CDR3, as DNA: TGTGCCAGCAGCTTAGGGGGGGGGTCCTACAATGAGCAGTTCTTC. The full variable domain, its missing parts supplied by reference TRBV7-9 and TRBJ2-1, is DTGVSQNPRHKITKRGQNVTFRCDPISEHNRLYWYRQTLGQGPEFLTYFQNEAQLEKSRLLSDRFSAERPKGSFSTLEIQRTEQGDSAMYLCASSLGGGSYNEQFFGPGTRLTVL.

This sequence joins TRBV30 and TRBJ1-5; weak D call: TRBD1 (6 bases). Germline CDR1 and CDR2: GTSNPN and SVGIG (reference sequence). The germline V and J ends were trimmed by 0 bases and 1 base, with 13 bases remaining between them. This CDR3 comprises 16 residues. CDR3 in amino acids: CAWSVEGVVSNQPQHF. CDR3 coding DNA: TGTGCCTGGAGTGTTGAGGGGGTCGTCAGCAATCAGCCCCAGCATTTT.

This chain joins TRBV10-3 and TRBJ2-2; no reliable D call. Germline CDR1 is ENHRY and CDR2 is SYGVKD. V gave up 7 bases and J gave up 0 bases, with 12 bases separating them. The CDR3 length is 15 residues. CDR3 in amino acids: CAINLGSSNTGELFF. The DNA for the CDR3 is TGTGCCATCAACCTAGGCAGTTCGAACACCGGGGAGCTGTTTTTT.

CDR3 DNA sequence: TGTGCCAGCCGCGACAGGGGTGTCAATGAGCAGTTCTTC. Its protein is CASRDRGVNEQFF. This chain joins TRBV19 and TRBJ2-1; 8 nucleotides match TRBD1. The CDR3 totals 13 residues. Germline loops: CDR1 LNHDA, CDR2 SQIVND (reference sequence). V shed 9 bases, J shed 6 bases, and the junction held 7 bases outside the gene matches.

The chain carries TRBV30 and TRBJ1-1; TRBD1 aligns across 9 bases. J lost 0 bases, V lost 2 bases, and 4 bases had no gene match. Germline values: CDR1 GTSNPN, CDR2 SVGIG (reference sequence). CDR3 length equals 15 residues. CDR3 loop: CAWSKGDRVNTEAFF. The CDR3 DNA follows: TGTGCCTGGAGTAAGGGGGACAGGGTGAACACTGAAGCTTTCTTT.